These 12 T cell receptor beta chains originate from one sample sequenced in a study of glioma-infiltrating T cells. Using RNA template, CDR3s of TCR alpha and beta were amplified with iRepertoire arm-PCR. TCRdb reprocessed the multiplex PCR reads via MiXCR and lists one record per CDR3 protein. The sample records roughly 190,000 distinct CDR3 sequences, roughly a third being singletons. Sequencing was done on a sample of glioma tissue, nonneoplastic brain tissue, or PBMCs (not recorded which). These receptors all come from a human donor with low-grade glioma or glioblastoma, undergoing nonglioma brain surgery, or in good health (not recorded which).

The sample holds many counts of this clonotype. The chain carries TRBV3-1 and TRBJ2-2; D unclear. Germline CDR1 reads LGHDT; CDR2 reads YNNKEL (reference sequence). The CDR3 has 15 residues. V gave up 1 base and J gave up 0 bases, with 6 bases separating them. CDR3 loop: CASSQGAANTGELFF. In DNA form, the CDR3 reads TGTGCCAGCAGCCAAGGGGCAGCGAACACCGGGGAGCTGTTTTTT.

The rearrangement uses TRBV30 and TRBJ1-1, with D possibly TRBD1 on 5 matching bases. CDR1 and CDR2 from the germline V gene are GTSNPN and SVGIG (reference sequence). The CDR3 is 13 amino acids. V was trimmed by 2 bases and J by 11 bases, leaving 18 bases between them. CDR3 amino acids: CAWSLDMKRKAFF. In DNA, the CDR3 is TGTGCCTGGAGTTTGGACATGAAGAGGAAGGCTTTCTTT.

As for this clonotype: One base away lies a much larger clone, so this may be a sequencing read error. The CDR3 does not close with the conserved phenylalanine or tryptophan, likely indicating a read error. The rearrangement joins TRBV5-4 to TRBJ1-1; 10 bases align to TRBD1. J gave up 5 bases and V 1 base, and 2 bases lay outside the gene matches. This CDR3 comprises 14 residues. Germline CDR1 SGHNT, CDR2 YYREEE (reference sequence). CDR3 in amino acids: CASSLWTGGTEAFI. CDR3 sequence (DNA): TGTGCCAGCAGCTTGTGGACAGGGGGAACTGAAGCTTTCATT.

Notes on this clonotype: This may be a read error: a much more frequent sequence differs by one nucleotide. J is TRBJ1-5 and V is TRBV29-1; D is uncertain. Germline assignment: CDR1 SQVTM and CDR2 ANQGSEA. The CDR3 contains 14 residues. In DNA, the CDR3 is TGCAGCGTCTCCGCAAGTGATAGCAATCATCCCCAGCATTTT. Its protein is CSVSASDSNHPQHF.

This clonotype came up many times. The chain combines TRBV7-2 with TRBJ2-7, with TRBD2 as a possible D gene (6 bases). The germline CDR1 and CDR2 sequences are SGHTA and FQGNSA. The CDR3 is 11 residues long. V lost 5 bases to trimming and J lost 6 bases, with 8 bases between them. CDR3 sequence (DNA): TGTGCCAGCAGCACCGGGGGCGAGCAGTACTTC. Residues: CASSTGGEQYF.

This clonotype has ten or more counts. The DNA for the CDR3 is TGTGCCAGCAGTTTATCTACAGGGGCAGCCTACGAGCAGTACTTC. Protein: CASSLSTGAAYEQYF. The rearrangement links TRBV27 to TRBJ2-7; 7 positions agree with TRBD1. CDR3 length equals 15 residues. CDR1 and CDR2 from the germline V gene are MNHEY and SMNVEV (reference sequence). V shed 0 bases and J 2 bases; nucleotides not matched to a gene: 4.

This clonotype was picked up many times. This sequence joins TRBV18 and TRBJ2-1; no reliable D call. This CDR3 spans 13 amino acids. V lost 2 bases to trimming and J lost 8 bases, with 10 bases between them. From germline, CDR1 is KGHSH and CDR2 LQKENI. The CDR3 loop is CASSPGEGYEQFF. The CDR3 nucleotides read TGTGCCAGCTCACCAGGGGAAGGCTATGAGCAGTTCTTC. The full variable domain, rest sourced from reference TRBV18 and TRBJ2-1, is NAGVMQNPRHLVRRRGQEARLRCSPMKGHSHVYWYRQLPEEGLKFMVYLQKENIIDESGMPKERFSAEFPKEGPSILRIQQVVRGDSAAYFCASSPGEGYEQFFGPGTRLTVL.

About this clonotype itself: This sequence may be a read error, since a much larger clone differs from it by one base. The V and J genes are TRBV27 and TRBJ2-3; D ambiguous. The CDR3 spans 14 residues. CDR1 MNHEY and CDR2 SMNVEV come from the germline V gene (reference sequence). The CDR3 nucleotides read TGTGCCACCAGTGATCCTTCTGAAGCAGATACGCAGTCTTTT. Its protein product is CATSDPSEADTQSF.

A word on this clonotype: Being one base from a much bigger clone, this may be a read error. Here the CDR3 reads CASSERTEANYCYTF. CDR3 in DNA: TGTGCCAGCAGTGAGCGGACAGAAGCTAACTATTGCTACACCTTC. The chain recombines TRBV2 with TRBJ1-2, with D possibly matching TRBD1 (6 bases). CDR1 is SNHLY and CDR2 is FYNNEI in the germline V gene. The CDR3 has 15 residues.

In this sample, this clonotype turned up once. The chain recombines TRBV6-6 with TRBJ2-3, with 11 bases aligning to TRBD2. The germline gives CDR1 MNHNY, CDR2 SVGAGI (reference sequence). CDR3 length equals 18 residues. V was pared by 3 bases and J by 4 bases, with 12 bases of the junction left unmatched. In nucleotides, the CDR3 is TGTGCCAGCAGTTATGTTGAGACTAGCGGGAACGGCGCAGATACGCAGTATTTT. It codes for CASSYVETSGNGADTQYF.

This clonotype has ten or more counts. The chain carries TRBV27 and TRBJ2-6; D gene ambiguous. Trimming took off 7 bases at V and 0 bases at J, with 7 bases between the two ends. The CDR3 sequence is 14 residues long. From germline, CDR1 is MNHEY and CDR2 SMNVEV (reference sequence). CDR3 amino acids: CASTISSGANVLTF. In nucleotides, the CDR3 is TGTGCCAGCACCATATCCTCTGGGGCCAACGTCCTGACTTTC. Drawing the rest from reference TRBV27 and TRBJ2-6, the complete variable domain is EAQVTQNPRYLITVTGKKLTVTCSQNMNHEYMSWYRQDPGLGLRQIYYSMNVEVTDKGDVPEGYKVSRKEKRNFPLILESPSPNQTSLYFCASTISSGANVLTFGAGSRLTVL.

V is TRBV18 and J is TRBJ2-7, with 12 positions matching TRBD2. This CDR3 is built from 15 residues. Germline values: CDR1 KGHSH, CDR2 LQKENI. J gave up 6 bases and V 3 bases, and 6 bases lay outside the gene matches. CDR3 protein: CASSPMTSGSGEQYF. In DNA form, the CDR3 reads TGTGCCAGCTCACCCATGACTAGCGGGAGTGGCGAGCAGTACTTC.